The T cell receptor (beta chain) described here comes from a study of vaccination effects on CD4 cells after COVID-19. Turning to the study itself: Following the second dose by a median of 72 days, the post-vaccine samples were obtained.

Regarding the study as a whole: The study dataset contains few convalescent patients and includes no early post-infection timepoints.

ViraFEST assay sequencing came after antigen-specific CD4+ T cells were expanded with viral peptide pools. The authors isolated CD4+ T cells after around nine days of culture. Two-dose BNT162b2 or mRNA-1273 vaccination was given to participants. According to the study, vaccine recipients showed no prior SARS-CoV-2 infection and negative nucleocapsid antibodies. Every well got around 2 million PBMC, which were grown with around 9.2 IU/ml IL-2 and 9 to 10 ug/ml peptides. V was pared by 3 bases and J by 2 bases, with 4 bases of the junction left unmatched. The V gene's germline CDR1 is DFQATT and CDR2 SNEGSKA (reference sequence). The CDR3 runs 14 residues. On this clone: What it binds is not known.

The method was immunoSEQ multiplex PCR; TCRdb's version includes in-frame clones alone and lacks a portion of them. The table has about 33,000 clones, about four fifths seen once; the top ten hold over 1.2%. The input for sequencing was CD4+ T cells from PBMCs cultured with HCoV-NL63 spike peptides, taken after COVID-19 vaccination. This TCR came from a human donor who received a COVID-19 vaccine. Some clones in this sample may be carry-over from other donors' samples. The chain couples TRBV20-1 to TRBJ1-2, with TRBD1 matching over 9 bases. CDR3 residues: CSASPGQGNYGYTF. The CDR3 coding sequence is TGCAGTGCTAGTCCGGGACAGGGCAACTATGGCTACACCTTC.